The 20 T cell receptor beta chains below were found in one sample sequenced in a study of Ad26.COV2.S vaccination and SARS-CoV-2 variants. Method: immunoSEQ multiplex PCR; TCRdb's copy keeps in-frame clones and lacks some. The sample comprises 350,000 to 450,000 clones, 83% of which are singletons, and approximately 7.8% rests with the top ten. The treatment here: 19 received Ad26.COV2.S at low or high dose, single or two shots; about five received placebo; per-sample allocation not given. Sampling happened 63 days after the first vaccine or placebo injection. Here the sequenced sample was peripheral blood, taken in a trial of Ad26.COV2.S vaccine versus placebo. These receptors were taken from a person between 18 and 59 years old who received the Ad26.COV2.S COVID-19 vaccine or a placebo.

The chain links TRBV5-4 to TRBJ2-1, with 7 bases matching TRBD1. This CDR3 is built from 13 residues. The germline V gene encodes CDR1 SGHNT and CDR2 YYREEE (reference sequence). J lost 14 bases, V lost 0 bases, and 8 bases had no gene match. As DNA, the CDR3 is TGTGCCAGCAGCTTGGCGAGGGGGCCTCCGAAGTTCTTC. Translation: CASSLARGPPKFF.

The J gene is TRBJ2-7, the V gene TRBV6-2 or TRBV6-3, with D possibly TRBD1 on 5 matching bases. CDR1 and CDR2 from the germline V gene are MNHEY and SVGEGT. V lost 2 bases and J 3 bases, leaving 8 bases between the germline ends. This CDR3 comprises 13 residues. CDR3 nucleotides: TGTGCCAGCAGTTACCCAGGGCTCTACGAGCAGTACTTC. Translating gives CASSYPGLYEQYF.

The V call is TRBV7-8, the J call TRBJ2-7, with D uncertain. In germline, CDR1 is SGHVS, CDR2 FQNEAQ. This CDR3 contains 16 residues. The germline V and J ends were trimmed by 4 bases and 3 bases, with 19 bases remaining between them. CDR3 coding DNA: TGTGCCAGCAGCTCTAGAGGCCTAGACAAGAACTACGAGCAGTACTTC. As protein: CASSSRGLDKNYEQYF.

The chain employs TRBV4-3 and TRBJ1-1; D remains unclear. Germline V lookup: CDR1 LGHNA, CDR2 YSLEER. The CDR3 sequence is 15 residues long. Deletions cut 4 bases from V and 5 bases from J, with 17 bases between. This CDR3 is CASSLAEGSRTEAFF. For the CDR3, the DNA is TGCGCCAGCAGCCTCGCCGAGGGCAGCAGGACTGAAGCTTTCTTT.

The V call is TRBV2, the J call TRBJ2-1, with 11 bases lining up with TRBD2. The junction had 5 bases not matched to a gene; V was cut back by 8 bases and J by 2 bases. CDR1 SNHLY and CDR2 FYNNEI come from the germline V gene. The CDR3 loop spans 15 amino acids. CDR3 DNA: TGTGCCAGCGGGTTACTAGCGGGGGCCTACAATGAGCAGTTCTTC. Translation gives CASGLLAGAYNEQFF. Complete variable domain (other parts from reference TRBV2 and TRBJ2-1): EPEVTQTPSHQVTQMGQEVILRCVPISNHLYFYWYRQILGQKVEFLVSFYNNEISEKSEIFDDQFSVERPDGSNFTLKIRSTKLEDSAMYFCASGLLAGAYNEQFFGPGTRLTVL.

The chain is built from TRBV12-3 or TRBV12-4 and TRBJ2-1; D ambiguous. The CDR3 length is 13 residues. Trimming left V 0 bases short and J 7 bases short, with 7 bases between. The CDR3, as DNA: TGTGCCAGCAGTTTAGCCGAGACAAATGAGCAGTTCTTC. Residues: CASSLAETNEQFF.

The DNA for the CDR3 is TGTGCCAGCAGCACCGCGACTAGCGGGGGGCCCGTTCAGTATTTT. This translates into CASSTATSGGPVQYF. This sequence joins TRBV7-2 and TRBJ2-3; 13 positions agree with TRBD2. J lost 12 bases, V lost 5 bases, and 11 bases had no gene match. The CDR3 consists of 15 residues. Germline V gene data show CDR1 as SGHTA and CDR2 as FQGNSA.

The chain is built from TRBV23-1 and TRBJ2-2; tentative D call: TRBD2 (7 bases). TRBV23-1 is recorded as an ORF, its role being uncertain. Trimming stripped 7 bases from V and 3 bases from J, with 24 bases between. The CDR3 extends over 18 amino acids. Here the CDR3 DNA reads TGCGCCAGCAACCACAGGGAGGGGAAAAGGAAAGACACCGGGGAGCTGTTTTTT. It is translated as CASNHREGKRKDTGELFF.

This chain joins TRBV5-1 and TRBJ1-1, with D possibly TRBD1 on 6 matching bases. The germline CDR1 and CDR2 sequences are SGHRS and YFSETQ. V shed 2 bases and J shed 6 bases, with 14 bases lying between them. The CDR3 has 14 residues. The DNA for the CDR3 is TGCGCCAGCAGCTTAGAGAGGGGGGCGGCTGAAGCTTTCTTT. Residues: CASSLERGAAEAFF.

CDR3 loop: CASSLKARGAFF. CDR3 DNA sequence: TGTGCCAGCAGCTTAAAGGCAAGGGGGGCTTTCTTT. The rearrangement uses TRBV7-9 and TRBJ1-1; weak D call: TRBD1 (6 bases). The CDR3 covers 12 residues. The V end lost 2 bases, the J end lost 11 bases, and 12 bases lay between the germline ends. The V gene's germline CDR1 is SEHNR and CDR2 FQNEAQ (reference sequence). Full variable domain (outside the CDR3, taken from reference TRBV7-9 and TRBJ1-1): DTGVSQNPRHKITKRGQNVTFRCDPISEHNRLYWYRQTLGQGPEFLTYFQNEAQLEKSRLLSDRFSAERPKGSFSTLEIQRTEQGDSAMYLCASSLKARGAFFGQGTRLTVV.

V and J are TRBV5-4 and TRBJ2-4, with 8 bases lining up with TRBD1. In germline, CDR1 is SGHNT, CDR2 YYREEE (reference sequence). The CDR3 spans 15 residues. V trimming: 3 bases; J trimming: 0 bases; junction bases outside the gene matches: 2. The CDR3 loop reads CASSWTGRAKNIQYF. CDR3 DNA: TGTGCCAGCAGCTGGACAGGGAGAGCCAAAAACATTCAGTACTTC.

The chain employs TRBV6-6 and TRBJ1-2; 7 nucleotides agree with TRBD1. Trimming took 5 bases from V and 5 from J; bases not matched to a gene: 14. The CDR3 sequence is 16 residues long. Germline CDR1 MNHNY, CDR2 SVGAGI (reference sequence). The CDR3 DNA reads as TGTGCCAGCAGTGGAACCAGCGACAGGGAGGTATATGGCTACACCTTC. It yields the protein CASSGTSDREVYGYTF.

CDR3 sequence: CASSPAQGNYGYTF. The CDR3 nucleotides are TGTGCCAGCAGCCCCGCCCAGGGGAACTATGGCTACACCTTC. The chain joins TRBV7-2 to TRBJ1-2; the D gene is possibly TRBD1 (6 bases). The CDR3 has 14 amino acids. Germline CDR1 is SGHTA and CDR2 is FQGNSA. Trimming took off 5 bases at V and 2 bases at J, with 12 bases between the two ends.

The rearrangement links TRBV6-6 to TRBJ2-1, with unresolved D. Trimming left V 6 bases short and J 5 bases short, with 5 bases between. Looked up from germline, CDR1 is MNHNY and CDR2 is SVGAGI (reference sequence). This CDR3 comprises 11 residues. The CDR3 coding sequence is TGTGCCAGCAGACTCAACAATGAGCAGTTCTTC. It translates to CASRLNNEQFF.

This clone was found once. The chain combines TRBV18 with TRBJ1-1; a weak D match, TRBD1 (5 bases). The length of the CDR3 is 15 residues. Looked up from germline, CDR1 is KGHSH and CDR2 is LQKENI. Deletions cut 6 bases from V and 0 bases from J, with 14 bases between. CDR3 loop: CASSLGTQMNTEAFF. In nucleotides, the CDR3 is TGTGCCAGCTCCCTTGGGACTCAAATGAACACTGAAGCTTTCTTT.

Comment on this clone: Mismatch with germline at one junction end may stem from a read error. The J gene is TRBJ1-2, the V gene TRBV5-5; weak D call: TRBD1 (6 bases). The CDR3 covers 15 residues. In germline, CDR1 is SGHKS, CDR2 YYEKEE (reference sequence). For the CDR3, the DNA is TGTGCCAGCAGTTTGGGTCCGGGACATAACTATGGCTACACCTTC. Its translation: CASSLGPGHNYGYTF. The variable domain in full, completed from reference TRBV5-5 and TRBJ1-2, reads DAGVTQSPTHLIKTRGQQVTLRCSPISGHKSVSWYQQVLGQGPQFIFQYYEKEERGRGNFPDRFSARQFPNYSSELNVNALLLGDSALYLCASSLGPGHNYGYTFGSGTRLTVV.

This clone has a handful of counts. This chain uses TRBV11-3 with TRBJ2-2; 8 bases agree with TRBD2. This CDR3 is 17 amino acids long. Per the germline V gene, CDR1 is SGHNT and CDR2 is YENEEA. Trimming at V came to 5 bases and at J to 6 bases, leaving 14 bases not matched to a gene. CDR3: CASSQILADPMAGELFF. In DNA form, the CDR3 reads TGTGCCAGCAGCCAGATACTAGCGGACCCCATGGCCGGGGAGCTGTTTTTT.

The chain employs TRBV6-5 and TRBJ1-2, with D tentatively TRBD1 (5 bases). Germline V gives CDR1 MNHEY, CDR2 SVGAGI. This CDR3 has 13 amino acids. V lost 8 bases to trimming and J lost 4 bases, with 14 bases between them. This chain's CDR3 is CASGGEVGYGYTF. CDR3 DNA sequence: TGTGCCAGCGGGGGGGAGGTCGGCTATGGCTACACCTTC.

The CDR3 is CARSFCGELFF. The CDR3 DNA follows: TGTGCCAGAAGCTTCTGCGGGGAGCTGTTTTTT. The chain joins TRBV5-3 to TRBJ2-2; D gene unclear. TRBV5-3 is filed as an ORF, its function uncertain. The V gene lost 2 bases and the J gene lost 7 bases, with 3 bases spanning the gap. CDR3 length: 11 residues.

The CDR3 nucleotides are TGTGCCTGGAGGTCGGGCCAGGGAGTGCGGGAGACCCAGTACTTC. Its translation: CAWRSGQGVRETQYF. The chain combines TRBV30 with TRBJ2-5; D is tentatively TRBD1 or TRBD2 (5 bases each). This CDR3 is 15 amino acids long. Per the germline V gene, CDR1 is GTSNPN and CDR2 is SVGIG (reference sequence). V was trimmed by 3 bases and J by 5 bases, leaving 19 bases between them.